What follows describes a single T cell receptor beta chain. Germline V lookup: CDR1 MNHEY, CDR2 SMNVEV (reference sequence). This CDR3 has 15 amino acids. Each CDR3 protein is one row after TCRdb ran MiXCR on the 5' RACE reads. Here the sample spans 1.5 million to 2 million distinct CDR3 sequences, around 29% being singletons. The sample comes from a study of identical twins. The sequencing input was cord blood. The clonotype comes from a newborn girl in good health. The chain is built from TRBV27 and TRBJ2-4; perhaps TRBD2 as D (6 bases). The J call may not be correct, given that the DNA end is closer to TRBJ2-7. Written as DNA, the CDR3 is TGTGCCAGCAGTTTAAGTGCCTCGGTCGGGGGCGAGCAGTACTTC. Amino acids: CASSLSASVGGEQYF.